This T cell receptor beta chain appears in the sequencing data of a study of T cells in Graves' hyperthyroidism and ophthalmopathy. Patients counted as stable if ophthalmopathy did not develop within 18 months. Study-wide results and caveats: Median prediction lead before ophthalmopathy onset was around 7 months with the model.

This clonotype was recorded many times. Its matching antigen is unknown. The CDR3 contains 16 residues. Germline loops: CDR1 MGHDK, CDR2 SYGVNS. V lost 3 bases, J lost 0 bases, and 11 bases lay in between. Template material for amplifying TCR beta CDR3 regions consisted of RNA transcripts. A first-round RT-PCR of the TCR CDR3 used the HTBI primer set. MiXCR, applied by TCRdb to the multiplex PCR reads, yields one record per CDR3 protein. The sample includes hundreds of thousands of distinct CDR3 sequences, around 39% of them seen just once. This receptor was obtained from a man between 18 and 35 years old with Graves' hyperthyroidism. The specimen sequenced was blood. The chain links TRBV25-1 to TRBJ2-2; D may be TRBD1 (5 bases). DNA of the CDR3: TGTGCCAGCAGTGATATACAGGCCGCGAACACCGGGGAGCTGTTTTTT. It is translated as CASSDIQAANTGELFF.